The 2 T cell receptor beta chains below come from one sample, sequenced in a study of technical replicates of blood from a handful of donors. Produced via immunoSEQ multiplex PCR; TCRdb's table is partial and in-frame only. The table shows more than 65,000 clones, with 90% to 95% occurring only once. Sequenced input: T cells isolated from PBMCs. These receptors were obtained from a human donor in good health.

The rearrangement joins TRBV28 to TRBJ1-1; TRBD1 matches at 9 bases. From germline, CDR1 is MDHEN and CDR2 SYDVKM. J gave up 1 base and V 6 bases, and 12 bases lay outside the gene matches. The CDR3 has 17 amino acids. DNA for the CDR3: TGTGCCAGCAGGTTTGGGACAGGGCTTTCGGGGAACACTGAAGCTTTCTTT. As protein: CASRFGTGLSGNTEAFF.

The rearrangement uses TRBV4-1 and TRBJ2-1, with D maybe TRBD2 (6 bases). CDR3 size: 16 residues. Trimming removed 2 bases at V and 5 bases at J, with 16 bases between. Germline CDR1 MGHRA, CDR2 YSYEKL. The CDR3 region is CASSQHYGGTDNEQFF. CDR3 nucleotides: TGCGCCAGCAGCCAACATTATGGCGGGACTGACAATGAGCAGTTCTTC.